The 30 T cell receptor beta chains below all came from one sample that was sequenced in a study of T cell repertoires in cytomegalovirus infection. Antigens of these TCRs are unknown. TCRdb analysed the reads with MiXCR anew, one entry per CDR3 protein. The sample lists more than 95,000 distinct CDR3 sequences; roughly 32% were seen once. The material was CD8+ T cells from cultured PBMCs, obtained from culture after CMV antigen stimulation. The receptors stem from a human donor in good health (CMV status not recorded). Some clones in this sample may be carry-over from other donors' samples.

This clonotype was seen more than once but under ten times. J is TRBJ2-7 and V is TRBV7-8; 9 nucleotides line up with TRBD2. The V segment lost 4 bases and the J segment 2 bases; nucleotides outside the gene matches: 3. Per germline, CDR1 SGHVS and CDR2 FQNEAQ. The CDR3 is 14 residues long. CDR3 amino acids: CASSSGLAPYEQYF. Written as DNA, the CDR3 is TGTGCCAGCAGCTCGGGACTAGCTCCCTACGAGCAGTACTTC.

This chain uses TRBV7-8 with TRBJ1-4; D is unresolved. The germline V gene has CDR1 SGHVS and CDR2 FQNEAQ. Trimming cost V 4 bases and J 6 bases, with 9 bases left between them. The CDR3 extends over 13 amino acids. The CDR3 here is CASSSREYEKLFF. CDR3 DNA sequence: TGTGCCAGCAGCTCCCGGGAATATGAAAAACTGTTTTTT.

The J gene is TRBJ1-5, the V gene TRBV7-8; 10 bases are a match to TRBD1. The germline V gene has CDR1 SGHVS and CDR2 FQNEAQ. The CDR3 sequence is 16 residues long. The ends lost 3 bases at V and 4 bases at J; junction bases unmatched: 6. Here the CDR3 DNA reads TGTGCCAGCAGCTTTCTGGCGGGACAGGGGAATCAGCCCCAGCATTTT. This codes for CASSFLAGQGNQPQHF. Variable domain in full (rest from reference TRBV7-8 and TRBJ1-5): GAGVSQSPRYKVAKRGQDVALRCDPISGHVSLFWYQQALGQGPEFLTYFQNEAQLDKSGLPSDRFFAERPEGSVSTLKIQRTQQEDSAVYLCASSFLAGQGNQPQHFGDGTRLSIL.

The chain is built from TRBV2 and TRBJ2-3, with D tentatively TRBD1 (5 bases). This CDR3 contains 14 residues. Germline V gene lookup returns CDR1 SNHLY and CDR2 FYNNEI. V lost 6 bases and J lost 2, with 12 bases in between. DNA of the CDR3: TGTGCCAGCAGGTCAGGGTTTGACACAGATACGCAGTATTTT. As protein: CASRSGFDTDTQYF.

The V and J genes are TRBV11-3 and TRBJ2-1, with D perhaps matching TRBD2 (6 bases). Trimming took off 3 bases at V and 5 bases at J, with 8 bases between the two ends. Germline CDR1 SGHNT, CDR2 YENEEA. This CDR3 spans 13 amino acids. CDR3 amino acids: CASSFPGDNEQFF. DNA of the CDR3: TGTGCCAGCAGCTTTCCGGGGGACAATGAGCAGTTCTTC. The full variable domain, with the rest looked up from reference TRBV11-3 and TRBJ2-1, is EAGVVQSPRYKIIEKKQPVAFWCNPISGHNTLYWYLQNLGQGPELLIRYENEEAVDDSQLPKDRFSAERLKGVDSTLKIQPAELGDSAVYLCASSFPGDNEQFFGPGTRLTVL.

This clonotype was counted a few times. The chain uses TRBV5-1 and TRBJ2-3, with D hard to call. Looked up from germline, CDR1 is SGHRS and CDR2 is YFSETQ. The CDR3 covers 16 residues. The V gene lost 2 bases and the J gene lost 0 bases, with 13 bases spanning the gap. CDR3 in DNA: TGCGCCAGCAGCTTCACCAGCACCTCTAGCACAGATACGCAGTATTTT. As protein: CASSFTSTSSTDTQYF.

The CDR3: CASSEERRSNTEAFF. The CDR3 DNA reads TGTGCCAGCAGTGAAGAGAGGAGATCGAACACTGAAGCTTTCTTT. The chain employs TRBV2 and TRBJ1-1, with D unclear. The CDR3 spans 15 residues. The germline V and J ends were trimmed by 1 base and 1 base, with 10 bases remaining between them. In germline, CDR1 is SNHLY, CDR2 FYNNEI.

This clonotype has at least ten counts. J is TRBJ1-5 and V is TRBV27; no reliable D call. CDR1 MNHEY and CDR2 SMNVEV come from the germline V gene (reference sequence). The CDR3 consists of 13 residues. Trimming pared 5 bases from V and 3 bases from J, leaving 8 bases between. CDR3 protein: CASSVGFNQPQHF. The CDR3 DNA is TGTGCCAGCAGTGTGGGATTCAATCAGCCCCAGCATTTT.

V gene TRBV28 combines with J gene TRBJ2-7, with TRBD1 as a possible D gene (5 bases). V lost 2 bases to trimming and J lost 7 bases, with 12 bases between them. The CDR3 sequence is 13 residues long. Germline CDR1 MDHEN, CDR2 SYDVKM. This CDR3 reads CASSLPGSKEQYF. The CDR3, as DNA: TGTGCCAGCAGTTTACCAGGGTCGAAAGAGCAGTACTTC.

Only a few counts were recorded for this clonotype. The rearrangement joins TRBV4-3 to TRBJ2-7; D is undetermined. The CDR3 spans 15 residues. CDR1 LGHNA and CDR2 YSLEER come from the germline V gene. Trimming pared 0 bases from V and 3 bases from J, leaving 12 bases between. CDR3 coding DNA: TGCGCCAGCAGCCAAGACTCAGGTTCGGGCTACGAGCAGTACTTC. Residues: CASSQDSGSGYEQYF.

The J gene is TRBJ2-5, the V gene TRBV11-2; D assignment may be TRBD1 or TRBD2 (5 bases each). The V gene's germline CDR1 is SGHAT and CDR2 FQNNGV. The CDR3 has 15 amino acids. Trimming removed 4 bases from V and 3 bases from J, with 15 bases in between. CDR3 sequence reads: CASSSIGTGKETQYF. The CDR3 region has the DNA TGTGCCAGCAGCTCAATCGGGACGGGAAAAGAGACCCAGTACTTC.

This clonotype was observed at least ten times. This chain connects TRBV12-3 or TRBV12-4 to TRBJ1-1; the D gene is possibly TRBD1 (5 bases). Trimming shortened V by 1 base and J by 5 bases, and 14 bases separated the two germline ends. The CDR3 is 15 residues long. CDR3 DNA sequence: TGTGCCAGCAGTTTAGGGTTCGGGGGGGAAACTGAAGCTTTCTTT. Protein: CASSLGFGGETEAFF.

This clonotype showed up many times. The CDR3 sequence is CASSPLEHSNQPQHF. The CDR3 DNA follows: TGTGCCAGCAGCCCTCTTGAGCATAGCAATCAGCCCCAGCATTTT. The chain recombines TRBV7-2 with TRBJ1-5, with unresolved D. Germline CDR1 SGHTA, CDR2 FQGNSA. The CDR3 has 15 amino acids. V lost 5 bases, J lost 0 bases, and 11 bases lay in between.

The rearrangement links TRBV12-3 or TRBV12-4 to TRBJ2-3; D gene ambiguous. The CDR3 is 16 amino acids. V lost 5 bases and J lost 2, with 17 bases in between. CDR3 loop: CASSRTGQDLTDTQYF. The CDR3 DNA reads TGTGCCAGCAGTCGTACGGGCCAGGATCTCACAGATACGCAGTATTTT.

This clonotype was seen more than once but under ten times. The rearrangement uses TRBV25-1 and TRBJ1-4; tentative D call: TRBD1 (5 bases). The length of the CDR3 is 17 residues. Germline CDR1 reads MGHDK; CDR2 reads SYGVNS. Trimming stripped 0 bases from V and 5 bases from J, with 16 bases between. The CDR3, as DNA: TGTGCCAGCAGTGAATATTTTATTGGCAGGGAGAATGAAAAACTGTTTTTT. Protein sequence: CASSEYFIGRENEKLFF. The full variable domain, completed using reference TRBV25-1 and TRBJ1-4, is EADIYQTPRYLVIGTGKKITLECSQTMGHDKMYWYQQDPGMELHLIHYSYGVNSTEKGDLSSESTVSRIRTEHFPLTLESARPSHTSQYLCASSEYFIGRENEKLFFGSGTQLSVL.

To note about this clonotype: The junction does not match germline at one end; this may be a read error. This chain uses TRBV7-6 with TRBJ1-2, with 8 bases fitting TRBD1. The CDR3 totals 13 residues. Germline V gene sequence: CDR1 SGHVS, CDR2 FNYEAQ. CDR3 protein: CASSPTRQGLPNF. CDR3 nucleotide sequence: TGTGCCAGCAGCCCCACACGACAGGGGTTACCTAACTTC.

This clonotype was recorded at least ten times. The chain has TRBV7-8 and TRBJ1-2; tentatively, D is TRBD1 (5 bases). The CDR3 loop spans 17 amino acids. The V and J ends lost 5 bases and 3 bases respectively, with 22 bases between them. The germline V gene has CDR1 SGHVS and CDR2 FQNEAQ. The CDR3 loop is CASSINAVGGWDYGYTF. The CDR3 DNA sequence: TGTGCCAGCAGCATTAACGCTGTCGGGGGGTGGGACTATGGCTACACCTTC.

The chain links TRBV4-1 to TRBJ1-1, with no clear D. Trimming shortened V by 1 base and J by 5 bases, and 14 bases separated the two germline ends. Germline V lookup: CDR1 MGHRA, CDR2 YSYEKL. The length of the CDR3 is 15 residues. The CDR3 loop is CASSQVVQAETEAFF. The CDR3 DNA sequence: TGCGCCAGCAGCCAAGTCGTCCAGGCGGAGACTGAAGCTTTCTTT.

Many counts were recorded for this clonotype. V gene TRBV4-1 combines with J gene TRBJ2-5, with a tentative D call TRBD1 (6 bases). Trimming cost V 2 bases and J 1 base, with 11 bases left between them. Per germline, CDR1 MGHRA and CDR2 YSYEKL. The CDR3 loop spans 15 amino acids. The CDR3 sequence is CASSQFRDTQETQYF. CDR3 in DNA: TGCGCCAGCAGCCAATTCCGGGACACCCAAGAGACCCAGTACTTC.

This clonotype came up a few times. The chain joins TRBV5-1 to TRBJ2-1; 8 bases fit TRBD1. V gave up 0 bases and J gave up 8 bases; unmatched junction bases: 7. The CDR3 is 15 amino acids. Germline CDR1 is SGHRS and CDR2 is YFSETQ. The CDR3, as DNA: TGCGCCAGCAGCTTGGCTCGGCCAGGGGGCGATGAGCAGTTCTTC. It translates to CASSLARPGGDEQFF.

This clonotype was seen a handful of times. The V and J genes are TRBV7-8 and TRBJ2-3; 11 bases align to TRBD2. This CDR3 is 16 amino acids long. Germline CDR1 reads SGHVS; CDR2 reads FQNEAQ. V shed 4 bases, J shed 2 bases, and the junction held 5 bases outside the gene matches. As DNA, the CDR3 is TGTGCCAGCAGCTGGAATAGCGGGGGGGACACAGATACGCAGTATTTT. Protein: CASSWNSGGDTDTQYF. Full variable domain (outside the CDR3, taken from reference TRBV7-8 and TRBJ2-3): GAGVSQSPRYKVAKRGQDVALRCDPISGHVSLFWYQQALGQGPEFLTYFQNEAQLDKSGLPSDRFFAERPEGSVSTLKIQRTQQEDSAVYLCASSWNSGGDTDTQYFGPGTRLTVL.

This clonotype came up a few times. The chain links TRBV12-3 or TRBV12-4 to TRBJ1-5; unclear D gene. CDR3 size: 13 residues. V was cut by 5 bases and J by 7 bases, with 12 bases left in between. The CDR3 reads CASSPESVQPQHF. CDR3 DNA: TGTGCCAGCAGTCCCGAGTCGGTGCAGCCCCAGCATTTT.

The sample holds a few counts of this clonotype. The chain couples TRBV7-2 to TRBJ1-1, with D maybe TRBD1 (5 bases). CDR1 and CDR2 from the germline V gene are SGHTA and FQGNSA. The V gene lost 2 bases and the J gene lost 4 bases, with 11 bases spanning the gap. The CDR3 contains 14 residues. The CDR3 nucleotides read TGTGCCAGCAGCTTATTTGGGGGTCCCACTGAAGCTTTCTTT. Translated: CASSLFGGPTEAFF.

The CDR3: CASSFGVGEAFF. CDR3 sequence (DNA): TGTGCCAGCAGTTTTGGAGTGGGTGAAGCTTTCTTT. The chain combines TRBV12-3 or TRBV12-4 with TRBJ1-1, with D hard to call. V was shortened by 3 bases and J by 7 bases, with 9 bases between the two germline ends. The CDR3 has 12 amino acids.

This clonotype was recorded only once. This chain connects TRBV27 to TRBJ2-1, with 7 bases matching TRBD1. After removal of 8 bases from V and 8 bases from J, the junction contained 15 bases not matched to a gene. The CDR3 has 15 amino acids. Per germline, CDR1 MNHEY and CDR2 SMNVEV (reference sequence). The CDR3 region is CASRLKTGYWDEQFF. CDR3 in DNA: TGTGCCAGCCGACTAAAGACAGGGTATTGGGATGAGCAGTTCTTC.

DNA for the CDR3: TGTGCCAGCAGTTTATCACCCCGGCTTGAAGCTTTCTTT. It yields the protein CASSLSPRLEAFF. This chain uses TRBV27 with TRBJ1-1; D uncertain. The CDR3 totals 13 residues. V was pared by 0 bases and J by 7 bases, with 9 bases between. The germline gives CDR1 MNHEY, CDR2 SMNVEV (reference sequence).

CDR3 sequence: CASSTFGLNTEAFF. In DNA form, the CDR3 reads TGTGCCAGTAGCACCTTCGGGTTGAACACTGAAGCTTTCTTT. V gene TRBV19 combines with J gene TRBJ1-1; no definite D call. The CDR3 sequence is 14 residues long. CDR1 is LNHDA, CDR2 SQIVND, per germline (reference sequence). Trimming took off 6 bases at V and 0 bases at J, with 11 bases between the two ends.

Here the CDR3 DNA reads TGTGCCAGCAGCCAAGCAACCGGGACAGGCCGTTACTATGGCTACACCTTC. This gives the protein CASSQATGTGRYYGYTF. The chain links TRBV14 to TRBJ1-2, with 8 nucleotides matching TRBD1. The ends lost 1 base at V and 3 bases at J; junction bases unmatched: 10. Germline values: CDR1 SGHDN, CDR2 FVKESK. The CDR3 consists of 17 residues.

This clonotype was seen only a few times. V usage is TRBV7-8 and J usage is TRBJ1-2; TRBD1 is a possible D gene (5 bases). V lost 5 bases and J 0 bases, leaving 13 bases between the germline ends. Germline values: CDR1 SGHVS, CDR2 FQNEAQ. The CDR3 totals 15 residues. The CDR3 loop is CASSPGTASNYGYTF. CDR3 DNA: TGTGCCAGCAGCCCCGGGACGGCCTCTAACTATGGCTACACCTTC.

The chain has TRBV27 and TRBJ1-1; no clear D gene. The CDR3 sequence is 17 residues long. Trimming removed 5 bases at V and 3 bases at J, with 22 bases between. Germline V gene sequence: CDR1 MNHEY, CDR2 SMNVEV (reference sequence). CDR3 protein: CASSPIDLSWGDTEAFF. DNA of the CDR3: TGTGCCAGCAGTCCGATAGACCTCTCCTGGGGAGACACTGAAGCTTTCTTT.